Listed below are T cell receptor beta chains from one sample, sequenced in a study of PD-L1 blockade in urothelial cancer. The assay was immunoSEQ multiplex PCR, and TCRdb's table has in-frame clones only and misses some. The table includes 70,000 or so clones, 90% detected once. The input for sequencing was PBMCs, taken around atezolizumab (anti-PD-L1) treatment. Source of these receptors: a man in his 70s with urothelial cancer. Each CDR3 is given with its conserved first and last residue. A D gene is named only where the DNA matches it firmly. Part of the rows lack a size; the others show once, few, many or a class for expanded clones.

abundance,d_gene,j_gene,v_gene,CDR3nt,CDR3aa
-,-,TRBJ1-5,TRBV9,TGTGCCAGCAGCGTAGCTGCGGGGCTGAATCAGCCCCAGCATTTT,CASSVAAGLNQPQHF
-,TRBD1,TRBJ1-1,TRBV5-1,TGCGCCAGCAGCTTAATACCGACAGGGGAGAACACTGAAGCTTTCTTT,CASSLIPTGENTEAFF
-,-,TRBJ1-5,TRBV28,TGTGCCAGCAGTCTCGCCGGTAGCAATCAGCCCCAGCATTTT,CASSLAGSNQPQHF
-,-,TRBJ2-3,TRBV10-1,TGCGCCAGCAGTGAATTTAGGCGGGTCACAGATACGCAGTATTTT,CASSEFRRVTDTQYF
-,TRBD1,TRBJ2-1,TRBV5-1,TGCGCCAGCAGCCCCGGACAGGGTGTCTACAATGAGCAGTTCTTC,CASSPGQGVYNEQFF
-,-,TRBJ2-7,TRBV5-4,TGTGCCAGCAGCTCTAGCTCCTACGAGCAGTACTTC,CASSSSSYEQYF
-,TRBD2,TRBJ2-7,TRBV4-1,TGCGCCAGCAGCCGTTCTCCCGGGACTAGCTCCTACGAGCAGTACTTC,CASSRSPGTSSYEQYF
-,-,TRBJ2-1,TRBV14,TGTGCCAGCAGCCAAGACAGGGGGGTACAACTGTATGAGCAGTTCTTC,CASSQDRGVQLYEQFF
-,TRBD1,TRBJ1-2,TRBV28,TGTGCCAGCAGACGAGGGACAGACAGCTATGGCTACACCTTC,CASRRGTDSYGYTF
few,-,TRBJ2-1,TRBV5-1,TGCGCCAGCAGCTCCCTTTCGGAGGTGGGTGAGCAGTTCTTC,CASSSLSEVGEQFF
-,TRBD2,TRBJ2-7,TRBV7-6,TGTGCCAGCAGCTTAGCGAGGGCTAGCGGGATAAACGAGCAGTACTTC,CASSLARASGINEQYF
-,-,TRBJ1-1,TRBV2,TGTGCCAGCAGGGATAGGTCAGGGATAAACACTGAAGCTTTCTTT,CASRDRSGINTEAFF
-,TRBD1,TRBJ2-1,TRBV7-3,TGTGCCAGCAGCCGGGACAGGGTCGACAATGAGCAGTTCTTC,CASSRDRVDNEQFF
-,TRBD2,TRBJ2-7,TRBV4-2,TGTGCCAGCAGCCAAGACCGGACTAGCGGGCCCTTCGAGCAGTACTTC,CASSQDRTSGPFEQYF
-,TRBD1,TRBJ1-3,TRBV11-2,TGTGCCAGCTTACAGGGGGCCCACTCTGGAAACACCATATATTTT,CASLQGAHSGNTIYF
-,-,TRBJ2-7,TRBV28,TGTGCCAGCAGTTGGACAGTTTCCTCCTACGAGCAGTACTTC,CASSWTVSSYEQYF
-,TRBD2,TRBJ2-1,TRBV5-4,TGTGCCAGCAGCTTGGGGGGACTAGCGGGAGGGGGTGAGCAGTTCTTC,CASSLGGLAGGGEQFF
-,TRBD2,TRBJ2-2,TRBV7-3,TGTGCCAGCAGCTCTTTAGCGGGAGCGAACACCGGGGAGCTGTTTTTT,CASSSLAGANTGELFF
-,-,TRBJ1-3,TRBV28,TGTGCCAGCAGTTTCAGTCCACCATTAAGCTCTGGAAACACCATATATTTT,CASSFSPPLSSGNTIYF
-,TRBD1,TRBJ1-2,TRBV19,TGTGCCAGTACCCCACAGGGGTCGTATAACTATGGCTACACCTTC,CASTPQGSYNYGYTF
-,TRBD1,TRBJ2-7,TRBV18,TGTGCCAGCTCACCGAGCCGGGACAGGGTAGGCGAGCAGTACTTC,CASSPSRDRVGEQYF
-,-,TRBJ2-5,TRBV7-8,TGTGCCAGCAGCCCTCCCGCCAGCGAGGGACAAGAGACCCAGTACTTC,CASSPPASEGQETQYF
-,TRBD1,TRBJ1-5,TRBV28,TGTGCCAGCAGTTCCCGGGACAGGGCCACCTATAGCAATCAGCCCCAGCATTTT,CASSSRDRATYSNQPQHF
-,TRBD1,TRBJ2-2,TRBV5-6,TGTGCCAGCAGCGGGGGGACAGGGGGATTTACCGGGGAGCTGTTTTTT,CASSGGTGGFTGELFF
-,-,TRBJ1-2,TRBV25-1,TGTGCCAGCAGTGAGGCCGGGGACATTAACTATGGCTACACCTTC,CASSEAGDINYGYTF
-,-,TRBJ1-3,TRBV11-2,TGTGCCAGCAGCTTAGGGGCCTCTGGAAACACCATATATTTT,CASSLGASGNTIYF
-,-,TRBJ2-1,TRBV11-3,TGTGCCAGCACCCGGGAGTCGGGCAATGAGCAGTTCTTC,CASTRESGNEQFF
-,TRBD2,TRBJ2-5,TRBV5-1,TGCGCCAGCATGCCCTCGACTAGCGGAGCCCAAGAGACCCAGTACTTC,CASMPSTSGAQETQYF
-,TRBD2,TRBJ2-3,TRBV28,TGTGCCAGCAGTGCCCTGGGGGGAAGCGGGAGGGCTAGCACAGATACGCAGTATTTT,CASSALGGSGRASTDTQYF
-,-,TRBJ1-1,TRBV5-1,TGCGCCAGCCGGGAATTGTTGAACACTGAAGCTTTCTTT,CASRELLNTEAFF
-,TRBD1,TRBJ2-3,TRBV6-6,TGTGCCAGCAGCAACAGGGGGCCCACAGATACGCAGTATTTT,CASSNRGPTDTQYF
-,-,TRBJ2-4,TRBV19,TGTGCCAGCGGCGAGCAGGGAGCCAAAAACATTCAGTACTTC,CASGEQGAKNIQYF
-,-,TRBJ1-4,TRBV7-9,TGTGCCAGCAGCTTAGGGAGCGGAGCAACTAATGAAAAACTGTTTTTT,CASSLGSGATNEKLFF
-,TRBD2,TRBJ2-3,TRBV7-9,TGTGCCAGCAGCTTACGGGGCGGGAGGGCGGATACGCAGTATTTT,CASSLRGGRADTQYF
once,-,TRBJ2-7,TRBV7-8,TGTGCCAGCAGCTTAGGGCGGGTCCCTTCCTACGAGCAGTACTTC,CASSLGRVPSYEQYF
once,TRBD2,TRBJ2-7,TRBV5-1,TGCGCCAGCAGCTTGGGCGCTAGCGGGAGTAAATACGAGCAGTACTTC,CASSLGASGSKYEQYF
-,TRBD1,TRBJ1-5,TRBV19,TGTGCCAGTAGGGGAGACAGGGTTTTCAATCAGCCCCAGCATTTT,CASRGDRVFNQPQHF
-,TRBD2,TRBJ2-1,TRBV5-4,TGTGCCAGCAGGGAGGGGACTACCTTTGGTGAGCAGTTCTTC,CASREGTTFGEQFF
-,-,TRBJ2-3,TRBV7-2,TGTGCCAGCAGGTCTCCGGTATCTAGCACAGATACGCAGTATTTT,CASRSPVSSTDTQYF
-,TRBD2,TRBJ2-3,TRBV5-4,TGTGCCAGCAGCTTCCATCTTAGCGGGAGCACAGATACGCAGTATTTT,CASSFHLSGSTDTQYF
-,-,TRBJ2-1,TRBV27,TGTGCCAGCAGTCCCCCATATGAGCAGTTCTTC,CASSPPYEQFF